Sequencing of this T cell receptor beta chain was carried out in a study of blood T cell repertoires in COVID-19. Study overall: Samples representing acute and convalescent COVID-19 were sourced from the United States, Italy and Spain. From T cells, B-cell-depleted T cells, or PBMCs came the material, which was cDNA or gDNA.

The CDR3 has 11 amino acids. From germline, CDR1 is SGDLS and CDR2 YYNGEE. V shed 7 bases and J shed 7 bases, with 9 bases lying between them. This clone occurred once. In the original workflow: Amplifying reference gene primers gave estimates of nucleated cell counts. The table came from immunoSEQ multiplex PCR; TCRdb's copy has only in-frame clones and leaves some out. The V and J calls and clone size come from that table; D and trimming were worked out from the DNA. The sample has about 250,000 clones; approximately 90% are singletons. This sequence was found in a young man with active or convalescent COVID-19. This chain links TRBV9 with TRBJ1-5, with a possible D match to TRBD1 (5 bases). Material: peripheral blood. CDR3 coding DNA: TGTGCCAGCGGGGCCCACCAGCCCCAGCATTTT. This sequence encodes CASGAHQPQHF.